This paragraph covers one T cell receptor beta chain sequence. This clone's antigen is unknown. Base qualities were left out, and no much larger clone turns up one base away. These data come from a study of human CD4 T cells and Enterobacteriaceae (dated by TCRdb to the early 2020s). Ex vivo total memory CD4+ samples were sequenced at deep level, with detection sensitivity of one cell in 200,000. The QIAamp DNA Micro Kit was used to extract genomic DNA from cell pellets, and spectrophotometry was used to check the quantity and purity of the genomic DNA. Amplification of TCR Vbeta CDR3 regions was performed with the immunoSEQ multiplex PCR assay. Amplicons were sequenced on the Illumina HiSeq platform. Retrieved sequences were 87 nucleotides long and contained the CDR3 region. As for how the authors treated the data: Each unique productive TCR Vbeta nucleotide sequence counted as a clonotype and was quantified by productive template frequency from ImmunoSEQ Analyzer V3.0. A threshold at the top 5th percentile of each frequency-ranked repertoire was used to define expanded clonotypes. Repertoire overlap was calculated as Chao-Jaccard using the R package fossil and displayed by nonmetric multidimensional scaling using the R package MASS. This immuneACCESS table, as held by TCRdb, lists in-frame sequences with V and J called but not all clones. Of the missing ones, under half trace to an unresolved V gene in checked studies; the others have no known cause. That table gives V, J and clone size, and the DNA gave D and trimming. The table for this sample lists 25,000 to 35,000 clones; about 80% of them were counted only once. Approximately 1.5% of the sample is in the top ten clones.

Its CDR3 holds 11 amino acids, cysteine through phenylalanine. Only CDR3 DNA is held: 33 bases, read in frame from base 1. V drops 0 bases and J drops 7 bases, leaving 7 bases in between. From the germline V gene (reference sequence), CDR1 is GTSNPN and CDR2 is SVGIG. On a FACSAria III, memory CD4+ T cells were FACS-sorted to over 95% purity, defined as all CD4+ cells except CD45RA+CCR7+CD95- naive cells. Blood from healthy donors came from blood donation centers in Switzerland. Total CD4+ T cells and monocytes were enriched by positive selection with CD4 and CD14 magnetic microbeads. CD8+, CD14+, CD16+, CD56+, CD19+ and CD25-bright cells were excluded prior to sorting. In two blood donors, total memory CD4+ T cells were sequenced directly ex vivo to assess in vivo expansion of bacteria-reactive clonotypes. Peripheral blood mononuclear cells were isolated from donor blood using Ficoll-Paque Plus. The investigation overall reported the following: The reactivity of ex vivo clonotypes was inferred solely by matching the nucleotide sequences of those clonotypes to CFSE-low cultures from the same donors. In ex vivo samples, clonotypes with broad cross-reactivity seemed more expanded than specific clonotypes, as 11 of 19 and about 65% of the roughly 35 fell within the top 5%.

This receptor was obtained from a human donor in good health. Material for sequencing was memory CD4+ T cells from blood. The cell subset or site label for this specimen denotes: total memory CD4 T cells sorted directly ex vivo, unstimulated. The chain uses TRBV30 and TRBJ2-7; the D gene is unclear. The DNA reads TGTGCCTGGAGTGTACTGGAAGAGCAGTACTTC. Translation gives CAWSVLEEQYF.